Below, one T cell receptor (beta chain) is given with its context. This sample stems from a study of blood T cell repertoires in COVID-19. In the study's own analysis: Nucleated cell counts were estimated from reference gene primer amplification. Generated by immunoSEQ multiplex PCR, the TCRdb table keeps only in-frame clones and is missing some. Clone size and the V and J calls come from that table; the DNA yielded D and trimming. The profile shows about 160,000 clones, around 80% of them singletons. The sequenced material came from peripheral blood. This TCR was recovered from an elderly woman with active or convalescent COVID-19.

The CDR3 region is CASRPTQGALYGAEAFF. CDR3 coding DNA: TGTGCCAGCAGGCCGACACAGGGGGCCCTCTATGGGGCTGAAGCTTTCTTT. The genes are TRBV5-4 and TRBJ1-1, with 9 bases identical to TRBD1. CDR1 is SGHNT and CDR2 is YYREEE in the germline V gene (reference sequence). The CDR3 has 17 residues. The J segment lost 6 bases and the V segment lost 5 bases, leaving 17 bases of the junction unmatched.